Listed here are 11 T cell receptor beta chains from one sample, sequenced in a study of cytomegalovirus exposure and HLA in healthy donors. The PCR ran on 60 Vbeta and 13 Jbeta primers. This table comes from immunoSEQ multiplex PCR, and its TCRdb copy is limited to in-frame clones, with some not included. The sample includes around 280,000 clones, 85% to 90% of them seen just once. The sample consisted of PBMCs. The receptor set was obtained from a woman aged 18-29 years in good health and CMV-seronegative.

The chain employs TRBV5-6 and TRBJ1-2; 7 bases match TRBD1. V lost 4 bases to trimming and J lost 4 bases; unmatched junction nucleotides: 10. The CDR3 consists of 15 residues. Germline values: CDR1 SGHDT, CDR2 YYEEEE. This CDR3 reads CASSTPQGQLYGYTF. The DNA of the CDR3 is TGTGCCAGCAGCACCCCCCAGGGACAGCTCTATGGCTACACCTTC.

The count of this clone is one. CDR3 sequence reads: CASSLLRDSYNEQFF. The DNA for the CDR3 is TGTGCCAGCAGCTTACTCAGGGACTCCTACAATGAGCAGTTCTTC. This chain connects TRBV7-8 to TRBJ2-1, with D possibly being TRBD1 (5 bases). The CDR3 has 15 residues. Trimming cost V 2 bases and J 0 bases, with 8 bases left between them. Germline V gene sequence: CDR1 SGHVS, CDR2 FQNEAQ.

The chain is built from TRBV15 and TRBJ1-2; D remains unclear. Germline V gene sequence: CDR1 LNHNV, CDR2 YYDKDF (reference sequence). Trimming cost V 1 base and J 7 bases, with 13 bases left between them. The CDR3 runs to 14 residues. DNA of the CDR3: TGTGCCACCAGCAGAGCTTCGGGGATGGCTGGCTACACCTTC. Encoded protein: CATSRASGMAGYTF.

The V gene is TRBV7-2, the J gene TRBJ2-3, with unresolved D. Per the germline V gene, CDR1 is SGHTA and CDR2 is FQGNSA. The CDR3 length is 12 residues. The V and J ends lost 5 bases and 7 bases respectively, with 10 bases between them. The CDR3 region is CASSKTLYTQYF. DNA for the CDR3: TGTGCCAGCAGCAAGACTCTCTATACGCAGTATTTT.

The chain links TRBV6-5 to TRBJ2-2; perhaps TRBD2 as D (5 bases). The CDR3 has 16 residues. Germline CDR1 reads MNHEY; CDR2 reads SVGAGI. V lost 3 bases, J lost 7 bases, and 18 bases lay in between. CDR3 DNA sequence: TGTGCCAGCAGTTATGATGCGGGCCTGGGGAACGGGGAGCTGTTTTTT. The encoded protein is CASSYDAGLGNGELFF.

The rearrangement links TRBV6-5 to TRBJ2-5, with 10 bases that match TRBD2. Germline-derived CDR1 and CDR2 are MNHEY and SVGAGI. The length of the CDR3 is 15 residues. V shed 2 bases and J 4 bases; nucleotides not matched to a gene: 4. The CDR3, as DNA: TGTGCCAGCAGTTACAAGCGGGGGGGCCGAGAGACCCAGTACTTC. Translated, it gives CASSYKRGGRETQYF.

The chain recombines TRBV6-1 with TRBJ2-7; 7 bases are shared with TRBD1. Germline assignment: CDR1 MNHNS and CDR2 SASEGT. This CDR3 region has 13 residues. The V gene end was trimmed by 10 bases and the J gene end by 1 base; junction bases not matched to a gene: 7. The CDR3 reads CATWGTDSYEQYF. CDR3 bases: TGTGCCACCTGGGGGACAGATTCCTACGAGCAGTACTTC.

In DNA, the CDR3 is TGTGCCAGCAGCTCCCTTTCCAGGGACTACGAGCAGTACTTC. Its protein product is CASSSLSRDYEQYF. This sequence joins TRBV11-2 and TRBJ2-7, with D possibly TRBD1 on 5 matching bases. Per germline, CDR1 SGHAT and CDR2 FQNNGV. The CDR3 covers 14 residues. V lost 4 bases, J lost 3 bases, and 13 bases lay in between.

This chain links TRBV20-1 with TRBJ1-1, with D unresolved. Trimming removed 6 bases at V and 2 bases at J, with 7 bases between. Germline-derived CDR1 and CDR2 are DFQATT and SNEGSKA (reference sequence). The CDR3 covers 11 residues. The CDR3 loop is CSAQVNTEAFF. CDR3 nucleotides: TGCAGTGCCCAGGTTAACACTGAAGCTTTCTTT.

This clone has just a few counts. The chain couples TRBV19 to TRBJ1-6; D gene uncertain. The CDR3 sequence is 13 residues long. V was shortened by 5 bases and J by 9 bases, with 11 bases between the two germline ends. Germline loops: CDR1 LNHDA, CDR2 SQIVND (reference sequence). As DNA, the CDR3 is TGTGCCAGTAGTGCCCAGGTCGGTTCACCCCTCCACTTT. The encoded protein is CASSAQVGSPLHF.

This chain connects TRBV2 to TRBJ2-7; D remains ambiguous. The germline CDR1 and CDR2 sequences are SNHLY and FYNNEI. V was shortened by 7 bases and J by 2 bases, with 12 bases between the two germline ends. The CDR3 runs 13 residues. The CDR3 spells CASKMEMAYEQYF. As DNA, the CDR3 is TGTGCCAGCAAGATGGAGATGGCCTACGAGCAGTACTTC.